Following are 24 T cell receptor beta chains from one sample sequenced in a study of blood T cell repertoires in COVID-19. Using immunoSEQ multiplex PCR, the repertoire was profiled, and TCRdb retains in-frame clones only, with some absent. Of about 28,000 clones listed, roughly 85% are singletons. The sample comprised peripheral blood. The source of these receptors is a human donor in a cohort sampled during active COVID-19.

The chain employs TRBV27 and TRBJ2-2; D remains unclear. The V gene's germline CDR1 is MNHEY and CDR2 SMNVEV (reference sequence). Trimming stripped 5 bases from V and 3 bases from J, with 13 bases between. The CDR3 is made up of 15 amino acids. CDR3 coding DNA: TGTGCCAGCAGTCTCTCAGGTGCCTACACCGGGGAGCTGTTTTTT. The encoded protein is CASSLSGAYTGELFF.

Remarks on this clone: Different DNA sequences within this sample yield the same CDR3. The rearrangement links TRBV11-2 to TRBJ2-1; 7 positions match TRBD2. Trimming took 1 base from V and 4 from J; bases not matched to a gene: 4. Germline V gives CDR1 SGHAT, CDR2 FQNNGV. CDR3 size: 15 residues. The CDR3 loop reads CASSLGLAEYNEQFF. CDR3 nucleotides: TGTGCCAGCAGCTTAGGGCTAGCGGAATACAATGAGCAGTTCTTC.

J is TRBJ2-7 and V is TRBV5-6; weak D call: TRBD2 (5 bases). The CDR3 runs 15 residues. Germline V CDR1 and CDR2: SGHDT, YYEEEE. The V end lost 0 bases, the J end lost 0 bases, and 10 bases lay between the germline ends. CDR3 in amino acids: CASSLGWESSYEQYF. DNA for the CDR3: TGTGCCAGCAGCTTGGGGTGGGAGAGCTCCTACGAGCAGTACTTC. The entire variable domain, with the rest obtained from reference TRBV5-6 and TRBJ2-7, is as follows: DAGVTQSPTHLIKTRGQQVTLRCSPKSGHDTVSWYQQALGQGPQFIFQYYEEEERQRGNFPDRFSGHQFPNYSSELNVNALLLGDSALYLCASSLGWESSYEQYFGPGTRLTVT.

The gene calls are TRBV28 and TRBJ1-1; D remains unclear. CDR1 is MDHEN and CDR2 is SYDVKM in the germline V gene. There are 15 residues in the CDR3. With 8 bases removed from V and 1 base from J, the gap between germline ends came to 17 bases. CDR3 nucleotide sequence: TGTGCCAGCGGCTTTGGCGGCGTCCCGAACACTGAAGCTTTCTTT. It specifies CASGFGGVPNTEAFF.

V and J are TRBV6-1 and TRBJ1-2; 10 nucleotides align to TRBD1. V gave up 3 bases and J gave up 7 bases; unmatched junction bases: 8. CDR1 and CDR2 (germline): MNHNS, SASEGT. CDR3 length: 15 residues. CDR3 nucleotide sequence: TGTGCCAGCAGTGATCTTAGACAGGGGGCAGGTGGCTACACCTTC. Translated: CASSDLRQGAGGYTF.

This clone was seen once. The chain has TRBV5-1 and TRBJ2-7; 10 nucleotides match TRBD2. The V and J ends lost 0 bases and 6 bases, in that order; junction bases with no gene match: 15. The CDR3 totals 18 residues. Germline loops: CDR1 SGHRS, CDR2 YFSETQ. CDR3 DNA sequence: TGCGCCAGCAGCTTGGAGGCTAGCGGGGGCCTTGCTCCCCTCGAGCAGTACTTC. Amino acid sequence: CASSLEASGGLAPLEQYF. The full variable domain, its missing parts supplied by reference TRBV5-1 and TRBJ2-7, is KAGVTQTPRYLIKTRGQQVTLSCSPISGHRSVSWYQQTPGQGLQFLFEYFSETQRNKGNFPGRFSGRQFSNSRSEMNVSTLELGDSALYLCASSLEASGGLAPLEQYFGPGTRLTVT.

This clone has just a few counts. This chain's CDR3 is CASSPRIGGLYEQYF. The CDR3 nucleotides read TGTGCCAGTAGTCCCCGAATAGGGGGCCTCTACGAGCAGTACTTC. V gene TRBV19 combines with J gene TRBJ2-7, with 7 bases matching TRBD1. Germline V lookup: CDR1 LNHDA, CDR2 SQIVND (reference sequence). The CDR3 covers 15 residues. V was pared by 5 bases and J by 3 bases, with 10 bases of the junction left unmatched.

This clone occurred a few times. This chain connects TRBV2 to TRBJ2-7; unclear D gene. Germline V gives CDR1 SNHLY, CDR2 FYNNEI. Between the trimmed V and J ends, which lost 3 bases and 3 bases, there was a span of 6 bases. The CDR3 is 12 amino acids. Here the CDR3 DNA reads TGTGCCAGCAGTGACAACTTCTACGAGCAGTACTTC. Translation gives CASSDNFYEQYF.

V usage is TRBV5-1 and J usage is TRBJ2-2, with 8 bases lining up with TRBD2. This CDR3 comprises 17 residues. V shed 3 bases and J 3 bases; nucleotides not matched to a gene: 10. Looked up from germline, CDR1 is SGHRS and CDR2 is YFSETQ. The CDR3, as DNA: TGCGCCAGCAGCTCCATTCCGGGACTAGAGGACACCGGGGAGCTGTTTTTT. Translated: CASSSIPGLEDTGELFF.

The J gene is TRBJ2-1, the V gene TRBV28; 9 bases line up with TRBD2. V gave up 5 bases and J gave up 10 bases; unmatched junction bases: 12. In germline, CDR1 is MDHEN, CDR2 SYDVKM. This CDR3 is built from 15 residues. The CDR3 region is CASSPTRTSVDEQFF. The CDR3 DNA follows: TGTGCCAGCAGTCCGACCCGGACTAGCGTTGACGAGCAGTTCTTC.

The V and J genes are TRBV7-9 and TRBJ2-2, with D possibly TRBD1 on 6 matching bases. The CDR3 has 17 residues. With 5 bases removed from V and 7 bases from J, the gap between germline ends came to 23 bases. Per the germline V gene, CDR1 is SEHNR and CDR2 is FQNEAQ (reference sequence). The CDR3 reads CASSPTTPQQGNGELFF. Written as DNA, the CDR3 is TGTGCCAGCAGCCCGACCACCCCACAACAGGGTAACGGGGAGCTGTTTTTT.

This clone occurred once. The chain is built from TRBV18 and TRBJ1-1; tentatively, D is TRBD1 (5 bases). This CDR3 region has 15 residues. Germline V lookup: CDR1 KGHSH, CDR2 LQKENI. V shed 4 bases and J shed 2 bases, with 14 bases lying between them. CDR3 sequence: CASSLDPQGNTEAFF. DNA of the CDR3: TGTGCCAGCTCACTGGATCCGCAGGGAAACACTGAAGCTTTCTTT.

The chain combines TRBV10-3 with TRBJ2-2, with TRBD1 matching over 9 bases. V gave up 2 bases and J gave up 5 bases; unmatched junction bases: 6. Germline V CDR1 and CDR2: ENHRY, SYGVKD. CDR3 length: 16 amino acids. CDR3 amino acids: CAISEPGQGRTGELFF. CDR3 nucleotides: TGTGCCATCAGTGAGCCGGGACAGGGTCGAACCGGGGAGCTGTTTTTT.

The chain employs TRBV4-1 and TRBJ1-2; 7 bases are shared with TRBD1. V lost 1 base and J lost 1; bases outside the gene matches: 3. This CDR3 comprises 15 residues. From germline, CDR1 is MGHRA and CDR2 YSYEKL. The CDR3 protein is CASSQAGQLNYGYTF. The CDR3 DNA reads as TGCGCCAGCAGCCAAGCGGGACAGCTTAACTATGGCTACACCTTC.

This clone was counted only a few times. The chain uses TRBV9 and TRBJ1-1; 7 nucleotides agree with TRBD1. The V and J ends lost 5 bases and 2 bases, in that order; junction bases with no gene match: 12. CDR1 is SGDLS, CDR2 YYNGEE, per germline. This CDR3 contains 16 residues. CDR3 in DNA: TGTGCCAGCAGGGGCCGGACGGGACAGCCTAACACTGAAGCTTTCTTT. The encoded protein is CASRGRTGQPNTEAFF. Full variable domain (outside the CDR3, taken from reference TRBV9 and TRBJ1-1): DSGVTQTPKHLITATGQRVTLRCSPRSGDLSVYWYQQSLDQGLQFLIQYYNGEERAKGNILERFSAQQFPDLHSELNLSSLELGDSALYFCASRGRTGQPNTEAFFGQGTRLTVV.

CDR3 sequence (DNA): TGTGCCAGCAGCCCAGGGACACGGGGCTCCTACGAGCAGTACTTC. Its protein is CASSPGTRGSYEQYF. The chain has TRBV28 and TRBJ2-7, with D possibly TRBD1 on 6 matching bases. The CDR3 is 15 amino acids. Trimming pared 6 bases from V and 0 bases from J, leaving 15 bases between. In germline, CDR1 is MDHEN, CDR2 SYDVKM. Supplemented by reference TRBV28 and TRBJ2-7, the full variable domain reads DVKVTQSSRYLVKRTGEKVFLECVQDMDHENMFWYRQDPGLGLRLIYFSYDVKMKEKGDIPEGYSVSREKKERFSLILESASTNQTSMYLCASSPGTRGSYEQYFGPGTRLTVT.

This clone was counted a single time. V usage is TRBV2 and J usage is TRBJ2-7; no definite D call. Looked up from germline, CDR1 is SNHLY and CDR2 is FYNNEI. The V end was cut by 3 bases, the J end by 3 bases, with 6 bases between. CDR3 length equals 12 residues. The CDR3 loop reads CASSESGYEQYF. The CDR3 DNA reads as TGTGCCAGCAGTGAGAGTGGCTACGAGCAGTACTTC.

The sample holds a few counts of this clone. V gene TRBV11-2 combines with J gene TRBJ1-6; a weak D match, TRBD1 (6 bases). This CDR3 comprises 15 residues. CDR1 is SGHAT and CDR2 is FQNNGV in the germline V gene. Trimming took 5 bases from V and 10 from J, leaving 18 bases between them. CDR3: CASSLQGGQGSPLHF. The DNA for the CDR3 is TGTGCCAGCAGCCTACAGGGCGGGCAGGGGTCACCCCTCCACTTT.

V gene TRBV25-1 combines with J gene TRBJ2-7, with TRBD2 identical over 7 bases. CDR1 and CDR2 from the germline V gene are MGHDK and SYGVNS. With 7 bases clipped from V and 3 bases from J, the junction kept 6 bases outside the gene matches. This CDR3 has 13 residues. The DNA for the CDR3 is TGTGCCAGCACCTCGGGACTACACTACGAGCAGTACTTC. Residues: CASTSGLHYEQYF.

The table lists this clone with a count of one. The chain couples TRBV3-1 (or the pseudogene TRBV3-2) to TRBJ2-3; 10 bases match TRBD2. J was trimmed by 3 bases and V by 8 bases; bases with no gene match: 5. CDR1 and CDR2 from the germline V gene are LGHDT and YNNKEL (reference sequence). CDR3 size: 14 residues. DNA for the CDR3: TGTGCCAGCGATCTAGCGGGAGTAACAGATACGCAGTATTTT. Encoded protein: CASDLAGVTDTQYF.

This sequence joins TRBV10-2 and TRBJ1-4; D unclear. There are 13 residues in the CDR3. Germline V gene sequence: CDR1 WSHSY, CDR2 SAAADI. V gave up 5 bases and J gave up 8 bases, with 12 bases separating them. CDR3 amino acids: CASSPRGDEKLFF. CDR3 DNA sequence: TGCGCCAGCAGTCCCCGGGGAGACGAAAAACTGTTTTTT.

This sequence joins TRBV6-5 and TRBJ1-1, with 7 bases identical to TRBD1. V shed 2 bases and J 12 bases; nucleotides not matched to a gene: 6. The V gene's germline CDR1 is MNHEY and CDR2 SVGAGI. This CDR3 has 12 amino acids. The CDR3: CASSYTRGVTFF. CDR3 DNA: TGTGCCAGCAGTTACACCAGGGGGGTGACTTTCTTT.

The count of this clone is one. The rearrangement uses TRBV3-1 (or the pseudogene TRBV3-2) and TRBJ2-7; 12 bases fit TRBD2. V was pared by 4 bases and J by 5 bases, with 3 bases of the junction left unmatched. CDR3 length: 14 residues. Germline loops: CDR1 LGHDT, CDR2 YNNKEL (reference sequence). Written as DNA, the CDR3 is TGTGCCAGCAGCCGACTAGCGGGGGCGGACGAGCAGTACTTC. Encoded protein: CASSRLAGADEQYF.

The chain carries TRBV5-1 and TRBJ2-1; 13 nucleotides agree with TRBD2. The CDR3 has 16 amino acids. Germline-derived CDR1 and CDR2 are SGHRS and YFSETQ. V shed 4 bases, J shed 6 bases, and the junction held 7 bases outside the gene matches. CDR3 protein: CASSLGGTSGVNEQFF. The CDR3 DNA follows: TGCGCCAGCAGCCTGGGAGGGACTAGCGGGGTCAATGAGCAGTTCTTC.